This paragraph covers one T cell receptor beta chain sequence. Its antigen is as yet unknown. Scientists amplified the TCR beta CDR3 regions from RNA transcripts. RT-PCR was first run with HTBI primers, then multiplex PCR in a second round. MiXCR was run by TCRdb on the multiplex PCR reads, yielding one entry per CDR3 protein. This sample has 660,000 or so distinct CDR3 sequences, with 35% to 45% found just once. These data come from a study of Graves' ophthalmopathy and Graves' hyperthyroidism. At the level of the study: Prior to any treatment, peripheral blood was collected at the time of initial diagnosis. Findings and caveats of the study: Thyroid clonotypes that were expanded above 0.001 frequency mostly also appeared in blood.

PBMCs were isolated by Ficoll-Paque density gradient centrifugation, using roughly 10 ml of fresh peripheral blood as the starting material. The CDR3 runs 13 residues. V dropped 6 bases and J dropped 4; count of bases not matched to a gene: 5. This chain links TRBV12-3 or TRBV12-4 with TRBJ1-2; 7 nucleotides line up with TRBD1. Sequenced material: peripheral blood. The sequence was obtained from an adult man with Graves' ophthalmopathy. Written as DNA, the CDR3 is TGTGCCAGCAGCTGGGACAGCCCCTATGGCTACACCTTC. The encoded protein is CASSWDSPYGYTF.